These 14 T cell receptor beta chains originate from one sample sequenced in a study of a mutant IDH1 vaccine in newly diagnosed glioma. Measured with immunoSEQ multiplex PCR; TCRdb has only the in-frame clones, and not every one. The sample lists 40,000 or so clones; 91% were seen once. These receptors are not linked to any known antigen. The time point denotes: week 5, during vaccination. In every dose of vaccine, 300 ug of mutant IDH1 20-mer peptide was given alongside topical imiquimod. Sample: PBMCs, taken from a glioma patient whose treatment included an IDH1 peptide vaccine. The receptors shown here come from a man aged 50 to 60 with glioma.

This clone was picked up one time. This chain links TRBV9 with TRBJ2-7; 9 bases agree with TRBD1. Germline lookup yields CDR1 SGDLS and CDR2 YYNGEE. Losses at the gene ends were 0 bases for V and 2 bases for J; bases not matched to a gene: 12. This CDR3 has 18 residues. This CDR3 reads CASSVGGTPGTGPYEQYF. The DNA for the CDR3 is TGTGCCAGCAGCGTAGGGGGAACCCCCGGGACAGGGCCCTACGAGCAGTACTTC.

This chain connects TRBV10-2 to TRBJ2-7; 12 bases match TRBD2. The trim removed 8 bases at V and 4 bases at J, leaving 6 bases unmatched. This CDR3 spans 14 amino acids. CDR1 and CDR2 (germline): WSHSY, SAAADI. CDR3 DNA: TGCGCCAGCTTTCAAGGACTAGCGGGGTACGAGCAGTACTTC. This codes for CASFQGLAGYEQYF.

The V call is TRBV5-1, the J call TRBJ1-1; 7 bases are shared with TRBD1. This CDR3 has 13 amino acids. Per the germline V gene, CDR1 is SGHRS and CDR2 is YFSETQ. V was clipped by 2 bases and J by 3 bases; unmatched bases: 1. CDR3 sequence (DNA): TGCGCCAGCAGCTTTGACAGGGACACTGAAGCTTTCTTT. Translation: CASSFDRDTEAFF.

This chain links TRBV29-1 with TRBJ1-2; D is unclear. Trimming took 2 bases from V and 2 from J, leaving 9 bases between them. The length of the CDR3 is 13 residues. CDR1 is SQVTM, CDR2 ANQGSEA, per germline. The DNA for the CDR3 is TGCAGCGTTGAATGGATCAAGAACTATGGCTACACCTTC. This gives the protein CSVEWIKNYGYTF.

The rearrangement uses TRBV19 and TRBJ2-2; D ambiguous. V lost 6 bases, J lost 7 bases, and 15 bases lay in between. The V gene's germline CDR1 is LNHDA and CDR2 SQIVND (reference sequence). The CDR3 extends over 14 amino acids. The DNA for the CDR3 is TGTGCCAGTAGCCGGGTGTTAAGTGACGGGGAGCTGTTTTTT. Amino acid sequence: CASSRVLSDGELFF.

The chain recombines TRBV25-1 with TRBJ2-7, with D perhaps matching TRBD1 (5 bases). Germline V lookup: CDR1 MGHDK, CDR2 SYGVNS. V lost 2 bases and J 2 bases, leaving 7 bases between the germline ends. CDR3 length: 13 residues. The CDR3 loop reads CASSEDSPYEQYF. The CDR3 nucleotides are TGTGCCAGCAGTGAAGACAGTCCCTACGAGCAGTACTTC.

The chain couples TRBV30 to TRBJ1-6; possibly TRBD1 for D (5 bases). Germline CDR1 reads GTSNPN; CDR2 reads SVGIG (reference sequence). Trimming removed 5 bases at V and 7 bases at J, with 12 bases between. The CDR3 has 13 residues. The CDR3 loop is CAWAGTLNSPLHF. The CDR3 nucleotides read TGTGCCTGGGCCGGGACGTTGAATTCACCCCTCCACTTT.

The chain combines TRBV30 with TRBJ1-1; D is undetermined. Trimming removed 2 bases from V and 9 bases from J, with 7 bases in between. Germline V lookup: CDR1 GTSNPN, CDR2 SVGIG (reference sequence). The CDR3 runs to 10 residues. The CDR3 protein is CAWSRVKAFF. The CDR3 DNA is TGTGCCTGGAGTCGGGTGAAAGCTTTCTTT.

The J gene is TRBJ1-3, the V gene TRBV28, with 7 bases lining up with TRBD1. V gave up 6 bases and J gave up 0 bases; unmatched junction bases: 5. Germline V CDR1 and CDR2: MDHEN, SYDVKM. The CDR3 is made up of 15 amino acids. CDR3 residues: CASSRDRVSGNTIYF. The CDR3 bases are TGTGCCAGCAGCCGGGACAGAGTCTCTGGAAACACCATATATTTT.

The chain employs TRBV27 and TRBJ2-7; D possibly corresponds to TRBD2 (6 bases). Germline values: CDR1 MNHEY, CDR2 SMNVEV (reference sequence). The CDR3 spans 13 residues. V lost 6 bases and J lost 2, with 11 bases in between. CDR3 amino acids: CASSLGLPYEQYF. The CDR3, as DNA: TGTGCCAGCAGCCTAGGACTACCCTACGAGCAGTACTTC.

The chain is built from TRBV19 and TRBJ1-5, with D unclear. Germline CDR1 is LNHDA and CDR2 is SQIVND (reference sequence). CDR3 length equals 15 residues. V lost 7 bases, J lost 1 base, and 14 bases lay in between. The chain's CDR3 is CASTLLGMSNQPQHF. As DNA, the CDR3 is TGTGCCAGTACCCTGCTGGGGATGAGCAATCAGCCCCAGCATTTT.

The chain has TRBV7-2 and TRBJ1-1; TRBD1 aligns across 8 bases. The CDR3 has 15 amino acids. J gave up 6 bases and V 1 base, and 7 bases lay outside the gene matches. The V gene's germline CDR1 is SGHTA and CDR2 FQGNSA. CDR3 bases: TGTGCCAGCAGCTTAGATGCAGGGGGCGCCTCTGAAGCTTTCTTT. It specifies CASSLDAGGASEAFF.

The chain carries TRBV5-1 and TRBJ1-2; tentative D call: TRBD1 (5 bases). The germline gives CDR1 SGHRS, CDR2 YFSETQ. V lost 0 bases and J lost 4, with 13 bases in between. The CDR3 runs to 15 residues. Here the CDR3 DNA reads TGCGCCAGCAGCTTGGCCCCGGGGCTAGGCTATGGCTACACCTTC. Translated: CASSLAPGLGYGYTF. Based on the CDR3 plus reference TRBV5-1 and TRBJ1-2, the full variable domain is KAGVTQTPRYLIKTRGQQVTLSCSPISGHRSVSWYQQTPGQGLQFLFEYFSETQRNKGNFPGRFSGRQFSNSRSEMNVSTLELGDSALYLCASSLAPGLGYGYTFGSGTRLTVV.

The J gene is TRBJ1-4, the V gene TRBV18; 8 bases map to TRBD1. Germline trimming cut 1 base from V and 8 bases from J; bases unmatched to any gene: 3. Germline V gene data show CDR1 as KGHSH and CDR2 as LQKENI. This CDR3 has 14 residues. The CDR3 spells CASSPRRQGEKLFF. CDR3 DNA sequence: TGTGCCAGCTCACCACGGAGACAGGGGGAAAAACTGTTTTTT. The full variable domain, in which reference TRBV18 and TRBJ1-4 provide the parts outside the CDR3, is NAGVMQNPRHLVRRRGQEARLRCSPMKGHSHVYWYRQLPEEGLKFMVYLQKENIIDESGMPKERFSAEFPKEGPSILRIQQVVRGDSAAYFCASSPRRQGEKLFFGSGTQLSVL.